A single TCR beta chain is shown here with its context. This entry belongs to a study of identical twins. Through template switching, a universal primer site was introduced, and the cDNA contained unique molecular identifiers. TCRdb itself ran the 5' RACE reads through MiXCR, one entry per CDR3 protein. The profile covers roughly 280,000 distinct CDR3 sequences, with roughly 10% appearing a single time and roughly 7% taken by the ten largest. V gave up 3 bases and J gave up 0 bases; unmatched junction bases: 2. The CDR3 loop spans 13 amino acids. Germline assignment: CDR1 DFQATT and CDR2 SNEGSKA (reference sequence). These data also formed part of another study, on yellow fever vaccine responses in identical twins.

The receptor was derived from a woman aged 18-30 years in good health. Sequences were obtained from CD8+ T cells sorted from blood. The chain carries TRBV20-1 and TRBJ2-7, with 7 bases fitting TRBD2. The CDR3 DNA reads TGCAGTGCTAGCGGGGGGAACTCCTACGAGCAGTACTTC. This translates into CSASGGNSYEQYF.